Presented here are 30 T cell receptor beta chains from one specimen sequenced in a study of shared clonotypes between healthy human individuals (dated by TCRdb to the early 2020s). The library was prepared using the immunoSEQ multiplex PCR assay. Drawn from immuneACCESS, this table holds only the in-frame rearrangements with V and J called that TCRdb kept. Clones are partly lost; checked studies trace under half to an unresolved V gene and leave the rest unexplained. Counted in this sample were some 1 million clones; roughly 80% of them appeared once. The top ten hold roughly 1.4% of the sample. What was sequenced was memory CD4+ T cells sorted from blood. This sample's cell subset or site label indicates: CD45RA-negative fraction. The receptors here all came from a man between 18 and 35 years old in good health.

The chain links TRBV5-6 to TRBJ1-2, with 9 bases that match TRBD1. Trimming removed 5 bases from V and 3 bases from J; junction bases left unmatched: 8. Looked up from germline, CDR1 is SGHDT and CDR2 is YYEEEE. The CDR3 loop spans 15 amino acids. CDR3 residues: CASSFTGGADYGYTF. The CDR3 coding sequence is TGTGCCAGCAGTTTCACAGGGGGCGCCGACTATGGCTACACCTTC.

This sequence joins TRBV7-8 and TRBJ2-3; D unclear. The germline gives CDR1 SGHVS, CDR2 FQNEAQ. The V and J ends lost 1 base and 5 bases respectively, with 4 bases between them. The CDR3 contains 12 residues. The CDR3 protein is CASSLDRDTQYF. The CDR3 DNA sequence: TGTGCCAGCAGCTTAGATAGAGATACGCAGTATTTT. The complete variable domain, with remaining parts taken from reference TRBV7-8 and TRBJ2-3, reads GAGVSQSPRYKVAKRGQDVALRCDPISGHVSLFWYQQALGQGPEFLTYFQNEAQLDKSGLPSDRFFAERPEGSVSTLKIQRTQQEDSAVYLCASSLDRDTQYFGPGTRLTVL.

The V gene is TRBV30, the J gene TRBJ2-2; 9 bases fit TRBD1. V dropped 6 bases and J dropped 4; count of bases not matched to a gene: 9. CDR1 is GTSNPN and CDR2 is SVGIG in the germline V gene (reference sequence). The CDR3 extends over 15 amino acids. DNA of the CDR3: TGTGCCTGTAAACCGGGACAGGGTCTCACCGGGGAGCTGTTTTTT. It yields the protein CACKPGQGLTGELFF.

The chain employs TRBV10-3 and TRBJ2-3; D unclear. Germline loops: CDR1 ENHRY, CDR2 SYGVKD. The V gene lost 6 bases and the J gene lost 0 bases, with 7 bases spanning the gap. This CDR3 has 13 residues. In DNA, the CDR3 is TGTGCCATCAGCCAGCCCAGCACAGATACGCAGTATTTT. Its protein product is CAISQPSTDTQYF.

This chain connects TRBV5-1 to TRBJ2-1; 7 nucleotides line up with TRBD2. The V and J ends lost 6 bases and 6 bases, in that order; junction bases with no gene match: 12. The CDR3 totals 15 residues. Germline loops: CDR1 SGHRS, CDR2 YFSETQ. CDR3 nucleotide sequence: TGCGCCAGCACGACGGGCGGACTAGTTGGCAATGAGCAGTTCTTC. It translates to CASTTGGLVGNEQFF.

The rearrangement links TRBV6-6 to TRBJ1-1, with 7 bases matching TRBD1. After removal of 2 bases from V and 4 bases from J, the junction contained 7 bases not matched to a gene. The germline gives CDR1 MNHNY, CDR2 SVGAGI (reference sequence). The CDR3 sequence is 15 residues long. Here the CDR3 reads CASSYTQGGSTEAFF. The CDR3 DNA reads TGTGCCAGCAGTTACACTCAGGGGGGCAGCACTGAAGCTTTCTTT.

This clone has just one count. CDR3 loop: CASSWGIQGAGTF. CDR3 DNA sequence: TGTGCCAGCAGCTGGGGAATCCAGGGGGCGGGGACCTTC. J is TRBJ1-2 and V is TRBV7-2; 8 bases fit TRBD1. Trimming removed 4 bases from V and 14 bases from J; junction bases left unmatched: 12. This CDR3 region has 13 residues. Germline V gene sequence: CDR1 SGHTA, CDR2 FQGNSA.

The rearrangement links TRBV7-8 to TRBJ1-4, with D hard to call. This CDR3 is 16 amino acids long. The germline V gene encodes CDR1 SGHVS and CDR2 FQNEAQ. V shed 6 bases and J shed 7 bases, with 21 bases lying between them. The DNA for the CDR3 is TGTGCCAGCAGTTTCATATTGGGTGGAGCCCTTGAAAAACTGTTTTTT. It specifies CASSFILGGALEKLFF. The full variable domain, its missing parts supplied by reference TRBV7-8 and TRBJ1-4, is GAGVSQSPRYKVAKRGQDVALRCDPISGHVSLFWYQQALGQGPEFLTYFQNEAQLDKSGLPSDRFFAERPEGSVSTLKIQRTQQEDSAVYLCASSFILGGALEKLFFGSGTQLSVL.

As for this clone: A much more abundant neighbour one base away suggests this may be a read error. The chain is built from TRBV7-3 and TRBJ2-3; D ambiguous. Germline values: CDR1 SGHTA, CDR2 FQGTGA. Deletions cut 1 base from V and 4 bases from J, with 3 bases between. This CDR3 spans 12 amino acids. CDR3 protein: CASSLNADTQYF. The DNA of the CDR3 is TGTGCCAGCAGCTTAAATGCAGATACGCAGTATTTT.

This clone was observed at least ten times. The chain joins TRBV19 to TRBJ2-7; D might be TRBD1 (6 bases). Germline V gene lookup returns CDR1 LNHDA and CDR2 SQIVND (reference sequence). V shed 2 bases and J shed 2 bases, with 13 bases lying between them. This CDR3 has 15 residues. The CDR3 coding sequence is TGTGCCAGTAGTATAATGGACGGGACAACCTACGAGCAGTACTTC. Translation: CASSIMDGTTYEQYF.

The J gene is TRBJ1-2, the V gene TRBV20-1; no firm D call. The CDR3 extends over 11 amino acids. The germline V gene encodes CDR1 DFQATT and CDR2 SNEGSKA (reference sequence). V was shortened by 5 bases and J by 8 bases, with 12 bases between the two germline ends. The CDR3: CSAPYHEGYTF. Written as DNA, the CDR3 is TGCAGTGCTCCGTATCATGAAGGCTACACCTTC.

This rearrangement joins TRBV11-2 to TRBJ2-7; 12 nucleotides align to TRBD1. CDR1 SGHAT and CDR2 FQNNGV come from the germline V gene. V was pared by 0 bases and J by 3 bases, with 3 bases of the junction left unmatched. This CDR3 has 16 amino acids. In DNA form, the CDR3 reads TGTGCCAGCAGCTTAGACGGGACAGGGGGCTTCTACGAGCAGTACTTC. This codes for CASSLDGTGGFYEQYF. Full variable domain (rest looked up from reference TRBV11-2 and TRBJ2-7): EAGVAQSPRYKIIEKRQSVAFWCNPISGHATLYWYQQILGQGPKLLIQFQNNGVVDDSQLPKDRFSAERLKGVDSTLKIQPAKLEDSAVYLCASSLDGTGGFYEQYFGPGTRLTVT.

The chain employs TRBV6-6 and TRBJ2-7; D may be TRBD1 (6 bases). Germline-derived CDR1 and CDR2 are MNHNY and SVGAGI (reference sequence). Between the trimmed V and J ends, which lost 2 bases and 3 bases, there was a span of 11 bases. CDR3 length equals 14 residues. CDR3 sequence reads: CASSYPRGLYEQYF. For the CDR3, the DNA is TGTGCCAGCAGTTACCCCAGGGGCCTCTACGAGCAGTACTTC.

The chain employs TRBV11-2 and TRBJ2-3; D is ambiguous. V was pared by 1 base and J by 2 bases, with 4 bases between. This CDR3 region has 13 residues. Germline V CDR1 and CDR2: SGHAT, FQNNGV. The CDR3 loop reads CASSLAVTDTQYF. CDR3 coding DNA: TGTGCCAGCAGCTTAGCTGTCACAGATACGCAGTATTTT.

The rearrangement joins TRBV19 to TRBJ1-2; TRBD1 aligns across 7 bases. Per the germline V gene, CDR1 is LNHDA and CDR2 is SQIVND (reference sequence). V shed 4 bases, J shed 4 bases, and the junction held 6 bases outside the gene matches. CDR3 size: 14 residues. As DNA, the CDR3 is TGTGCCAGTAGTACCGGGGACAGAAGCTATGGCTACACCTTC. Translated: CASSTGDRSYGYTF.

The CDR3 here is CASSTRWGLDSYEQYF. CDR3 bases: TGTGCCAGCAGCACGCGATGGGGACTAGACTCCTACGAGCAGTACTTC. The gene calls are TRBV5-6 and TRBJ2-7, with 8 bases identical to TRBD2. After removal of 4 bases from V and 0 bases from J, the junction contained 9 bases not matched to a gene. Germline V gene data show CDR1 as SGHDT and CDR2 as YYEEEE. This CDR3 is built from 16 residues.

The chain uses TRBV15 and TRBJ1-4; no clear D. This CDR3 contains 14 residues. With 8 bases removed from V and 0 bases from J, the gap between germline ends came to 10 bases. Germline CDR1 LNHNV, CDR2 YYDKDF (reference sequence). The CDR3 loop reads CATGFTATNEKLFF. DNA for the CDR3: TGTGCCACCGGCTTTACAGCAACTAATGAAAAACTGTTTTTT.

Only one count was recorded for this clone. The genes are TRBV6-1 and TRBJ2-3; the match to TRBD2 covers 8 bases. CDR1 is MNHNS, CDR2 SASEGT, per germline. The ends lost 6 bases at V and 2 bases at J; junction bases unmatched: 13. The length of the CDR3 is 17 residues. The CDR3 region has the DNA TGTGCCAGCAGCGAAAGGAGGGCGGGGGGTATCACAGATACGCAGTATTTT. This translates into CASSERRAGGITDTQYF.

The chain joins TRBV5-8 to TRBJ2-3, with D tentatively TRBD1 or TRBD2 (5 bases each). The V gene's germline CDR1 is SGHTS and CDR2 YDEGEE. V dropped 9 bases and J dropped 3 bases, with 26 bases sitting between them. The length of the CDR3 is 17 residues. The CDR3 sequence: CAIRFRGGQVQTDTQYF. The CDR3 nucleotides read TGTGCCATCCGATTTAGGGGCGGGCAAGTCCAGACAGATACGCAGTATTTT.

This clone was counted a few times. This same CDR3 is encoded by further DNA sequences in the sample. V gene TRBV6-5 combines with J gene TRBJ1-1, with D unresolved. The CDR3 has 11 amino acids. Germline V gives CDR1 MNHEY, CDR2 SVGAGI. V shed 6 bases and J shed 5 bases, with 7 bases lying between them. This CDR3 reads CASREGTEAFF. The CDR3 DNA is TGTGCCAGCAGAGAAGGTACTGAAGCTTTCTTT.

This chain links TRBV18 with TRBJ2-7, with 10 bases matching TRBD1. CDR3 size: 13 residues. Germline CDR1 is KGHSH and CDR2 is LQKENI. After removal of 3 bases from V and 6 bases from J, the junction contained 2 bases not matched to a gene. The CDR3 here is CASSPDRGVEQYF. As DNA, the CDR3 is TGTGCCAGCTCACCGGACAGGGGGGTCGAGCAGTACTTC. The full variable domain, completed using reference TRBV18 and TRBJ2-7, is NAGVMQNPRHLVRRRGQEARLRCSPMKGHSHVYWYRQLPEEGLKFMVYLQKENIIDESGMPKERFSAEFPKEGPSILRIQQVVRGDSAAYFCASSPDRGVEQYFGPGTRLTVT.

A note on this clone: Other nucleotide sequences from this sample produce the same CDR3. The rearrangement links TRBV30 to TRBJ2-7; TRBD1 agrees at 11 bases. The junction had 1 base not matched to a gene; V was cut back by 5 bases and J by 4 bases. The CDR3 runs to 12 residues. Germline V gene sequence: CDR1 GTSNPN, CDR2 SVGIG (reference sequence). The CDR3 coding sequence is TGTGCCTGGGGGGACAGGGGGTACGAGCAGTACTTC. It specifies CAWGDRGYEQYF.

This CDR3 reads CASSLAAGGNQPQHF. DNA of the CDR3: TGTGCCAGCAGCTTAGCAGCCGGGGGGAATCAGCCCCAGCATTTT. The chain has TRBV7-9 and TRBJ1-5; D perhaps matches TRBD1 (5 bases). Germline V gene sequence: CDR1 SEHNR, CDR2 FQNEAQ (reference sequence). V lost 0 bases, J lost 4 bases, and 10 bases lay in between. The CDR3 totals 15 residues.

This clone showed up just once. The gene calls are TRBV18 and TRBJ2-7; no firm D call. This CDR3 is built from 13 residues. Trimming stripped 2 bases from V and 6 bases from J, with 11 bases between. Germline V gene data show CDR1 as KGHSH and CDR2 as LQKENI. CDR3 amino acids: CASSPDLGIEQYF. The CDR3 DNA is TGTGCCAGCTCACCAGACTTAGGGATCGAGCAGTACTTC.

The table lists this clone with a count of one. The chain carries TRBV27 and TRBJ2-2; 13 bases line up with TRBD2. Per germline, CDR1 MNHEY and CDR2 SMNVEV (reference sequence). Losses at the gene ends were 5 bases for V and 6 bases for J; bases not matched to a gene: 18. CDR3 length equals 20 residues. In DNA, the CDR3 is TGTGCCAGCAGTCCGCGGACTAGCGGGGGAGTTGGACTTGAGTCCGGGGAGCTGTTTTTT. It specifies CASSPRTSGGVGLESGELFF.

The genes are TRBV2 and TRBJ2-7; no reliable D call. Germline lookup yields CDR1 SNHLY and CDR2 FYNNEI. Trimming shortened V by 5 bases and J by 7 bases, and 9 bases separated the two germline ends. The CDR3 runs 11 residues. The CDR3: CASSFTQEQYF. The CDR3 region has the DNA TGTGCCAGCAGTTTTACCCAGGAGCAGTACTTC.

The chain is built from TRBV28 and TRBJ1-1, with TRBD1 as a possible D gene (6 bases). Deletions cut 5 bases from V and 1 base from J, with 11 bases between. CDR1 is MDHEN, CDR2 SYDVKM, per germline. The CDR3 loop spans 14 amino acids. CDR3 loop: CASSPSDRNTEAFF. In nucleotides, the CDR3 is TGTGCCAGCAGTCCCTCGGACAGGAACACTGAAGCTTTCTTT.

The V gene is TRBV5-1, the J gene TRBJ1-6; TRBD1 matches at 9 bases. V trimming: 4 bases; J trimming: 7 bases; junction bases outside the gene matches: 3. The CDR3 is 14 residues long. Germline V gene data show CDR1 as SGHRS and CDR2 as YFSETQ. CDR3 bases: TGCGCCAGCAGCCCGGACAGGGGAAATTCACCCCTCCACTTT. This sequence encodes CASSPDRGNSPLHF.

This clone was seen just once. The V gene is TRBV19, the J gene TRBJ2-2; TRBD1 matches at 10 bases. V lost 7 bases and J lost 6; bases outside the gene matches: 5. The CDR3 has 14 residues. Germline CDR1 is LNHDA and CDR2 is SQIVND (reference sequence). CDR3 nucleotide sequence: TGTGCCAGTACGGGACAGGGGAAGGCCGGGGAGCTGTTTTTT. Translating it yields CASTGQGKAGELFF.

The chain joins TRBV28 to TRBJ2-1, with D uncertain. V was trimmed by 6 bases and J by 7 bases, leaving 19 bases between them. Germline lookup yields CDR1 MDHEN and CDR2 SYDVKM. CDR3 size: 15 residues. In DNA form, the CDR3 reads TGTGCCAGCAGCCCAGAATCGGGTTTTTGGAATGAGCAGTTCTTC. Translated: CASSPESGFWNEQFF.